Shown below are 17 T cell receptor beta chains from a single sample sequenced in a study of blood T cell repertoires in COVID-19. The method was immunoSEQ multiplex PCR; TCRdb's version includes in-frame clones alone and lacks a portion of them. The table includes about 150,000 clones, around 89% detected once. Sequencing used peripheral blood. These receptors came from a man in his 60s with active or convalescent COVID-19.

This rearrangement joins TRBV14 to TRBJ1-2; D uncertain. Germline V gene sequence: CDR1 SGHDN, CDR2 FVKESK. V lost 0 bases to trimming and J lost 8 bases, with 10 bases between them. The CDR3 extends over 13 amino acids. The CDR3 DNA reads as TGTGCCAGCAGCCAAGATATGAGCGGAGGCTACACCTTC. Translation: CASSQDMSGGYTF.

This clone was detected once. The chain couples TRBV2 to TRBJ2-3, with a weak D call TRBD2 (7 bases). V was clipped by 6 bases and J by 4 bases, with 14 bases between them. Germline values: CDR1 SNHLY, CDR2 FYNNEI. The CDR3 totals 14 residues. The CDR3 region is CASSPGGVADTQYF. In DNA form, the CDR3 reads TGTGCCAGCAGCCCGGGGGGCGTCGCAGATACGCAGTATTTT. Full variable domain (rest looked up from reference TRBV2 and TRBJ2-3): EPEVTQTPSHQVTQMGQEVILRCVPISNHLYFYWYRQILGQKVEFLVSFYNNEISEKSEIFDDQFSVERPDGSNFTLKIRSTKLEDSAMYFCASSPGGVADTQYFGPGTRLTVL.

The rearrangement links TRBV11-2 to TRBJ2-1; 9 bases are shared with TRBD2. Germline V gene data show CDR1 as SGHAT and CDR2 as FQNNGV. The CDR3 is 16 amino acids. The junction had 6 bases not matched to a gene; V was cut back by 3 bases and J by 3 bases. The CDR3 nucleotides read TGTGCCAGCAGCTTGACGATAGCGGGAGTCTACAATGAGCAGTTCTTC. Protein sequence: CASSLTIAGVYNEQFF.

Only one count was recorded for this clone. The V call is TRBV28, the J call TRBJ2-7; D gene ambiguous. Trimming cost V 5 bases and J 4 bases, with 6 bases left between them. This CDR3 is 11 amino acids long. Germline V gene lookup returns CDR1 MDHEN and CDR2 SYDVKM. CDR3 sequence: CASSTPYEQYF. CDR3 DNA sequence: TGTGCCAGCAGTACTCCTTACGAGCAGTACTTC.

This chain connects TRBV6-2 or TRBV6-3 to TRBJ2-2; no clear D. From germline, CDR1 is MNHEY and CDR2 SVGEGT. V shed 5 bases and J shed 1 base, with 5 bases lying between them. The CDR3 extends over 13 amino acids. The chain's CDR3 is CASSPLNTGELFF. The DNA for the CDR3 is TGTGCCAGCAGTCCACTGAACACCGGGGAGCTGTTTTTT.

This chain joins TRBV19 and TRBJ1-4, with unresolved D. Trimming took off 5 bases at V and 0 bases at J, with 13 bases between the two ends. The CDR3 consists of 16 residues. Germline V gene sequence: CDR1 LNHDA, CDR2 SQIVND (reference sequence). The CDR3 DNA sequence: TGTGCCAGTAGTTCGCGCCTCATTGCAACTAATGAAAAACTGTTTTTT. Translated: CASSSRLIATNEKLFF.

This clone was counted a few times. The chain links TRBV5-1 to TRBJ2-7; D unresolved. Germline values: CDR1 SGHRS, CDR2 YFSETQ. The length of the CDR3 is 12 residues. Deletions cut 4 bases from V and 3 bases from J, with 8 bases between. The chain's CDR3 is CASSPEFYEQYF. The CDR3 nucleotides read TGCGCCAGCAGCCCAGAATTCTACGAGCAGTACTTC.

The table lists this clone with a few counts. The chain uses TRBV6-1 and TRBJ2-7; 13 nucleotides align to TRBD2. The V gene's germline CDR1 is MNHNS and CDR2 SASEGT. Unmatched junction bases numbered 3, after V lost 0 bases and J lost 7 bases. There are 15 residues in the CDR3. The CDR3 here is CASSEATSGGNEQYF. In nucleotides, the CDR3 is TGTGCCAGCAGTGAAGCGACTAGCGGGGGGAATGAGCAGTACTTC.

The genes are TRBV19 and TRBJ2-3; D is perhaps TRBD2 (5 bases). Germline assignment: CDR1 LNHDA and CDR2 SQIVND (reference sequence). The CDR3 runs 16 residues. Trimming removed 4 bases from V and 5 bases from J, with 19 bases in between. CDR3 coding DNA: TGTGCCAGTAGTACCCTTCCGGGGAAGGGCTTAGATACGCAGTATTTT. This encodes CASSTLPGKGLDTQYF.

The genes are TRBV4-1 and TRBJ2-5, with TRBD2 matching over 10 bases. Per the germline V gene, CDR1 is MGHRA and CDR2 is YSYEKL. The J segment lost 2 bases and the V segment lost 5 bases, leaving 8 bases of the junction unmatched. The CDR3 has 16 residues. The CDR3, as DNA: TGCGCCAGCAGCTTACGACTAGCGGGTCAACAAGAGACCCAGTACTTC. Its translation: CASSLRLAGQQETQYF.

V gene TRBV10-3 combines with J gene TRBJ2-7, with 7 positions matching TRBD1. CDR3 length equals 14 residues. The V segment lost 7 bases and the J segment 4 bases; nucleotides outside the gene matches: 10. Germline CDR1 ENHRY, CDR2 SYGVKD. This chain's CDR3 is CAIKQGLLSYEQYF. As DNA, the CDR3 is TGTGCCATCAAACAGGGGTTGCTTTCTTACGAGCAGTACTTC.

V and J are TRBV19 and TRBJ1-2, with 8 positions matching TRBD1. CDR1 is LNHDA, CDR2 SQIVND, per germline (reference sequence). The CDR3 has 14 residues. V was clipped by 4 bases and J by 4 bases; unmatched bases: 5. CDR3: CASSTGQGGYGYTF. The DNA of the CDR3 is TGTGCCAGTAGTACCGGACAGGGAGGCTATGGCTACACCTTC.

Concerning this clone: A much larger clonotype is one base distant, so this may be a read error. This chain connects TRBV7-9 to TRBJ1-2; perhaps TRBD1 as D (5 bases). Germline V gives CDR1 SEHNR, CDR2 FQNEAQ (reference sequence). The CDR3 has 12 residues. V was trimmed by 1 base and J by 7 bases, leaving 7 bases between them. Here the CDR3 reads CASSLGQSGYTF. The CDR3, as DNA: TGTGCCAGCAGCTTAGGACAGTCTGGCTACACCTTC.

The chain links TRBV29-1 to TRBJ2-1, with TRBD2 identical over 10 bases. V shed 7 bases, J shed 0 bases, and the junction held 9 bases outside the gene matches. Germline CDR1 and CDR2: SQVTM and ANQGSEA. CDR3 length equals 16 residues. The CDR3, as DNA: TGCAGCGCTGGGAGCGGGGGGGCCCTCTCCTACAATGAGCAGTTCTTC. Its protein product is CSAGSGGALSYNEQFF.

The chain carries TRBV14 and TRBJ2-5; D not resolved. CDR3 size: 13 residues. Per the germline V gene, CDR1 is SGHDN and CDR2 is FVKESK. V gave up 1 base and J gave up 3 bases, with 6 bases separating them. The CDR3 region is CASSQGLEETQYF. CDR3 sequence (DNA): TGTGCCAGCAGCCAAGGCCTAGAAGAGACCCAGTACTTC. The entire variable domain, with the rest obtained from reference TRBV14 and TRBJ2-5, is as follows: EAGVTQFPSHSVIEKGQTVTLRCDPISGHDNLYWYRRVMGKEIKFLLHFVKESKQDESGMPNNRFLAERTGGTYSTLKVQPAELEDSGVYFCASSQGLEETQYFGPGTRLLVL.

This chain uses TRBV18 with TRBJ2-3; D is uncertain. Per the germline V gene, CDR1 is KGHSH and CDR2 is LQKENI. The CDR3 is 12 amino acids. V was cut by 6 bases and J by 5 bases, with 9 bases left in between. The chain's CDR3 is CASSAEGDTQYF. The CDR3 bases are TGTGCCAGCTCCGCGGAAGGAGATACGCAGTATTTT. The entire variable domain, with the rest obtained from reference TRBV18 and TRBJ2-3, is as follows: NAGVMQNPRHLVRRRGQEARLRCSPMKGHSHVYWYRQLPEEGLKFMVYLQKENIIDESGMPKERFSAEFPKEGPSILRIQQVVRGDSAAYFCASSAEGDTQYFGPGTRLTVL.

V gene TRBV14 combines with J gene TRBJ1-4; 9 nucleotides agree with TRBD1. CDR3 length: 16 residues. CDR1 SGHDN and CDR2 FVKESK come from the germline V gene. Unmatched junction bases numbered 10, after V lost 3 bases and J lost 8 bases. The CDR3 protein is CASSQVRQGGREKLFF. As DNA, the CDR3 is TGTGCCAGCAGCCAGGTAAGACAGGGGGGCCGGGAAAAACTGTTTTTT.